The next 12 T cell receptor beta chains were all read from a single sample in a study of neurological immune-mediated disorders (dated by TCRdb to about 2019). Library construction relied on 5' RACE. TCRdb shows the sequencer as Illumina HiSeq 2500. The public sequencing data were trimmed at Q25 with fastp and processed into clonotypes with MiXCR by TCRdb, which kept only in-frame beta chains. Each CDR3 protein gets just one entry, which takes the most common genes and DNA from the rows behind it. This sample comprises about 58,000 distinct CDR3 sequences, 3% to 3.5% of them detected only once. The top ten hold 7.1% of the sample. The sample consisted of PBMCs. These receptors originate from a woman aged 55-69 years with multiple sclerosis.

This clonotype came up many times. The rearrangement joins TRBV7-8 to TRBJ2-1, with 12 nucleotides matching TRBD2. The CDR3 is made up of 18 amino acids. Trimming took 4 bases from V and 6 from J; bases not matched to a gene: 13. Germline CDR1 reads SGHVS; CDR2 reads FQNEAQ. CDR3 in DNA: TGTGCCAGCAGCTATCTACGTAGTGGACTAGCGGGATCCAATGAGCAGTTCTTC. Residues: CASSYLRSGLAGSNEQFF.

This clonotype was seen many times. The CDR3 here is CSAKGQLDRMNTEAFF. CDR3 DNA sequence: TGCAGTGCTAAGGGACAACTCGATCGCATGAACACTGAAGCTTTCTTT. The chain is built from TRBV20-1 and TRBJ1-1; D might be TRBD1 (6 bases). V gave up 4 bases and J gave up 0 bases, with 18 bases separating them. Germline V CDR1 and CDR2: DFQATT, SNEGSKA (reference sequence). This CDR3 region has 16 residues.

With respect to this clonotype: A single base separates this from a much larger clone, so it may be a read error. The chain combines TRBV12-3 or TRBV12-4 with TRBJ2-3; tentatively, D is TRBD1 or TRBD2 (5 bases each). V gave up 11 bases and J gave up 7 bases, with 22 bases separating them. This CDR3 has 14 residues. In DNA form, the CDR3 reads TGTGCCTGCACGGGGCTAGAGGTGACACATACGCAGTATTTT. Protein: CACTGLEVTHTQYF.

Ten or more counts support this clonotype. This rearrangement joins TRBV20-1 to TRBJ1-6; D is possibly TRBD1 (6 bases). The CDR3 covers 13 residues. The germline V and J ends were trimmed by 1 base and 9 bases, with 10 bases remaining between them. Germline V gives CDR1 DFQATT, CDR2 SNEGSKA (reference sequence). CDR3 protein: CSARGQEISPLHF. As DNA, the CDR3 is TGCAGTGCTAGAGGACAGGAAATTTCACCCCTCCACTTT.

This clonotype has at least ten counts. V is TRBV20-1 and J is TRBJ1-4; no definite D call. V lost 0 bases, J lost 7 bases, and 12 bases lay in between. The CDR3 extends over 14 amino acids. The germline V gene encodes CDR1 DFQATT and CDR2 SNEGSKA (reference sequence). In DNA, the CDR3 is TGCAGTGCTAGAGAAGATGGGAGTGCTGAAAAACTGTTTTTT. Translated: CSAREDGSAEKLFF.

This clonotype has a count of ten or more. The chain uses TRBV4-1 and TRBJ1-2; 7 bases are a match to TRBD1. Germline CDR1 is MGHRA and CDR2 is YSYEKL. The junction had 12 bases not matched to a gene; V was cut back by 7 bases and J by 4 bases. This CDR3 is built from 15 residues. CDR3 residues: CASNTPGQSFYGYTF. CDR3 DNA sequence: TGCGCCAGCAACACTCCGGGACAGTCCTTCTATGGCTACACCTTC.

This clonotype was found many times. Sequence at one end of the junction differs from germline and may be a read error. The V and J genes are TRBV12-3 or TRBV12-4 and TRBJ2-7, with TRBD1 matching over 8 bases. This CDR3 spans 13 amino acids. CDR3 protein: CVSSPRTGSEQYF. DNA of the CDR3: TGTGTCAGCAGTCCACGGACAGGGAGCGAGCAGTACTTC.

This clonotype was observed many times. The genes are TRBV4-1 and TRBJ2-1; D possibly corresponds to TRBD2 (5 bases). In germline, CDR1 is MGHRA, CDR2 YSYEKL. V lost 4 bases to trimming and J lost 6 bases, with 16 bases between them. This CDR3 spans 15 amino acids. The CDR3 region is CASSLAPMPSNEQFF. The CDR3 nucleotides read TGCGCCAGCAGCCTAGCGCCCATGCCCTCCAATGAGCAGTTCTTC.

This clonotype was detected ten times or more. CDR3 bases: TGTGCCAGCAGCGTAGGAGGTCACCCTGGAAACATTCAGTACTTC. Its translation is CASSVGGHPGNIQYF. The chain is built from TRBV9 and TRBJ2-4; no clear D. The germline V gene has CDR1 SGDLS and CDR2 YYNGEE. CDR3 length: 15 residues. Trimming shortened V by 0 bases and J by 6 bases, and 13 bases separated the two germline ends.

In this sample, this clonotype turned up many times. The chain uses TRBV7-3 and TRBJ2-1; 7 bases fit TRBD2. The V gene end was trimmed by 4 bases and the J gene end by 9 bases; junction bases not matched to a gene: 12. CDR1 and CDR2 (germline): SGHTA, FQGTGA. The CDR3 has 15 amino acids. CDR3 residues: CASSYTGGPSVEQFF. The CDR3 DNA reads TGTGCCAGCAGCTATACGGGGGGTCCGAGCGTTGAGCAGTTCTTC. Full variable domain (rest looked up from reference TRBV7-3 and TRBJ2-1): GAGVSQTPSNKVTEKGKYVELRCDPISGHTALYWYRQSLGQGPEFLIYFQGTGAADDSGLPNDRFFAVRPEGSVSTLKIQRTERGDSAVYLCASSYTGGPSVEQFFGPGTRLTVL.

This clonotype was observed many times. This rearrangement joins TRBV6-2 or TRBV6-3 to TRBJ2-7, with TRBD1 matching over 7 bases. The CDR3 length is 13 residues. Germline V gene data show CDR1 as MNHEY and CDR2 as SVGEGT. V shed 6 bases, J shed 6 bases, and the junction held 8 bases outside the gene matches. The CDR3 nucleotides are TGTGCCAGCAGACTTACTTCAGGGGGCGAGCAGTACTTC. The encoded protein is CASRLTSGGEQYF.

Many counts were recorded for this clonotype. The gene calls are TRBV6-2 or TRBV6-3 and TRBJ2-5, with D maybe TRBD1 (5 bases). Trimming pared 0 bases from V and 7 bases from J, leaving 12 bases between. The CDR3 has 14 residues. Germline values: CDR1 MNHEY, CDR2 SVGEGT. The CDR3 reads CASSYSWQGGTQYF. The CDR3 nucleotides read TGTGCCAGCAGTTACTCCTGGCAGGGTGGGACCCAGTACTTC.